The 3 T cell receptor beta chains presented below share a single source sample, sequenced in a study of blood T cell repertoires in COVID-19. The repertoire was sequenced with immunoSEQ multiplex PCR; TCRdb's copy has only in-frame clones and lacks some. The sample has around 300,000 clones, over 85% seen once; the top ten hold around 1.9%. The sequenced sample was PBMCs or T cells enriched from blood (not recorded which). The source is a woman aged 60-75 years who had recovered from COVID-19.

This clone has just a few counts. This sequence joins TRBV7-9 and TRBJ1-1, with 8 nucleotides matching TRBD1. Germline V gene lookup returns CDR1 SEHNR and CDR2 FQNEAQ (reference sequence). Trimming at V came to 3 bases and at J to 5 bases, leaving 5 bases not matched to a gene. CDR3 length: 14 amino acids. CDR3 region: CASSLQGARTEAFF. In DNA form, the CDR3 reads TGTGCCAGCAGCTTGCAGGGGGCGCGAACTGAAGCTTTCTTT.

This chain connects TRBV6-5 to TRBJ2-7; D remains ambiguous. Trimming stripped 10 bases from V and 5 bases from J, with 18 bases between. The CDR3 contains 13 residues. Germline CDR1 is MNHEY and CDR2 is SVGAGI. In DNA, the CDR3 is TGTGCCACCCCCGGGTGGCAATCGCACGAGCAGTACTTC. Amino acids: CATPGWQSHEQYF.

The chain employs TRBV6-5 and TRBJ2-1; perhaps TRBD1 as D (6 bases). The V gene lost 5 bases and the J gene lost 0 bases, with 11 bases spanning the gap. CDR3 length: 15 residues. The germline V gene encodes CDR1 MNHEY and CDR2 SVGAGI. The CDR3 DNA reads TGTGCCAGCAGTCGACAGGCTAGCTCCTACAATGAGCAGTTCTTC. Translating it yields CASSRQASSYNEQFF.